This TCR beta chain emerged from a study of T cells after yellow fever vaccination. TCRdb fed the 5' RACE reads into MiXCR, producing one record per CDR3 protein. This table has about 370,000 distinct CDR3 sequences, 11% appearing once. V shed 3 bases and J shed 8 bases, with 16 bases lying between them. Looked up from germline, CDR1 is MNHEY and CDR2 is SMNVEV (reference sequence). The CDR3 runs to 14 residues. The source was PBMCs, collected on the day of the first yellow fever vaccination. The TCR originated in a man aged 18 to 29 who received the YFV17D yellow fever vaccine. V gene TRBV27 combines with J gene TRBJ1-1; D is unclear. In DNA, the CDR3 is TGTGCCAGCAGTTTTACGGGGTCCCGAAGAGAAGCTTTCTTT. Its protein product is CASSFTGSRREAFF.